Below are 25 T cell receptor beta chains sequenced from a single sample in a study of regulatory T cells in long-lasting Graves disease. Time point noted: newly diagnosed GD, antithyroid drugs for less than 3 months. Construction of the TCR library relied on RNA isolated from PBMCs. In building TCR beta libraries, iRepertoire HTBI primers were used together with Arm-PCR of CDR3 regions. TCRdb analysed the multiplex PCR reads with MiXCR anew, one entry per CDR3 protein. The data show 300,000 to 450,000 distinct CDR3 sequences, less than 20% seen once. The sample consisted of peripheral blood mononuclear cells (PBMCs), taken at new diagnosis, from a patient treated with antithyroid drugs. These receptors were collected from a female donor with Graves disease.

At least ten counts were recorded for this clonotype. This chain joins TRBV5-1 and TRBJ2-2; 7 nucleotides agree with TRBD1. CDR3 length equals 17 residues. Per germline, CDR1 SGHRS and CDR2 YFSETQ. V gave up 4 bases and J gave up 0 bases; unmatched junction bases: 9. CDR3 nucleotide sequence: TGCGCCAGCAGCACATACAAGGGGGCATCGAACACCGGGGAGCTGTTTTTT. Translating gives CASSTYKGASNTGELFF.

The V call is TRBV6-1, the J call TRBJ2-7, with D uncertain. The CDR3 runs 14 residues. Looked up from germline, CDR1 is MNHNS and CDR2 is SASEGT. V dropped 7 bases and J dropped 2 bases, with 15 bases sitting between them. Here the CDR3 DNA reads TGTGCCAGCAAAACCGGCCTCGGTCCCTACGAGCAGTACTTC. The encoded protein is CASKTGLGPYEQYF.

This clonotype was observed at least ten times. The chain couples TRBV5-1 to TRBJ1-1; perhaps TRBD1 as D (5 bases). The CDR3 consists of 14 residues. Trimming pared 0 bases from V and 8 bases from J, leaving 14 bases between. Germline V gene lookup returns CDR1 SGHRS and CDR2 YFSETQ. The CDR3 DNA is TGCGCCAGCAGCTTGGCCGGGACCCTTTCGGAAGCTTTCTTT. Translation gives CASSLAGTLSEAFF.

This clonotype showed up many times. The chain links TRBV7-8 to TRBJ2-3; tentative D call: TRBD1 (5 bases). This CDR3 spans 18 amino acids. CDR1 SGHVS and CDR2 FQNEAQ come from the germline V gene. Between the trimmed V and J ends, which lost 3 bases and 4 bases, there was a span of 23 bases. The CDR3 bases are TGTGCCAGCAGCTTCTCTCGCAGGGCACTTGGTAGCCCAGATACGCAGTATTTT. Amino acids: CASSFSRRALGSPDTQYF. Full variable domain (missing parts from reference TRBV7-8 and TRBJ2-3): GAGVSQSPRYKVAKRGQDVALRCDPISGHVSLFWYQQALGQGPEFLTYFQNEAQLDKSGLPSDRFFAERPEGSVSTLKIQRTQQEDSAVYLCASSFSRRALGSPDTQYFGPGTRLTVL.

The chain has TRBV4-3 and TRBJ2-4; TRBD1 matches at 9 bases. Judging by the DNA end, TRBJ2-7 fits better; the J call may be wrong. Looked up from germline, CDR1 is LGHNA and CDR2 is YSLEER. This CDR3 is 18 amino acids long. The CDR3 DNA follows: TGCGCCAGCAGCCAAGCAGCCGAGGTGGGGACAGGGTATTACGAGCAGTACTTC. Its protein product is CASSQAAEVGTGYYEQYF.

This clonotype was observed many times. V is TRBV20-1 and J is TRBJ2-1; 8 bases are a match to TRBD2. Germline CDR1 reads DFQATT; CDR2 reads SNEGSKA (reference sequence). Unmatched junction bases numbered 8, after V lost 5 bases and J lost 5 bases. There are 14 residues in the CDR3. The CDR3 DNA follows: TGCAGTGCTTCCCGGGGGGGCTTTAACAATGAGCAGTTCTTC. Translated: CSASRGGFNNEQFF.

The chain recombines TRBV14 with TRBJ1-6, with a tentative D call TRBD1 (5 bases). Germline V gene sequence: CDR1 SGHDN, CDR2 FVKESK. The CDR3 runs to 14 residues. The V end was cut by 2 bases, the J end by 6 bases, with 8 bases between. The CDR3 nucleotides are TGTGCCAGCAGCCAACCGGGACTTAATTCACCCCTCCACTTT. The encoded protein is CASSQPGLNSPLHF.

This clonotype was seen many times. The genes are TRBV7-2 and TRBJ2-7; the match to TRBD1 covers 8 bases. In germline, CDR1 is SGHTA, CDR2 FQGNSA. This CDR3 is 15 amino acids long. J gave up 3 bases and V 5 bases, and 9 bases lay outside the gene matches. The CDR3 DNA reads TGTGCCAGCAGCGCCGGGCAGGGGGCTCACTACGAGCAGTACTTC. It translates to CASSAGQGAHYEQYF.

The genes are TRBV7-2 and TRBJ1-4; possible D gene TRBD1, 5 bases. The V end was cut by 2 bases, the J end by 6 bases, with 10 bases between. This CDR3 spans 14 amino acids. CDR1 is SGHTA and CDR2 is FQGNSA in the germline V gene. The CDR3 is CASSLPGMDEKLFF. CDR3 nucleotides: TGTGCCAGCAGCTTACCAGGGATGGATGAAAAACTGTTTTTT.

This clonotype was observed at least ten times. The chain combines TRBV6-1 with TRBJ2-2; perhaps TRBD1 as D (5 bases). Germline CDR1 and CDR2: MNHNS and SASEGT. The V end lost 8 bases, the J end lost 7 bases, and 20 bases lay between the germline ends. The CDR3 covers 15 residues. The CDR3 DNA follows: TGTGCCAGCGAACTCCCCCAGGGCTCGGGCGGGGAGCTGTTTTTT. Its protein is CASELPQGSGGELFF.

This clonotype was observed a few times. The rearrangement uses TRBV7-9 and TRBJ2-3, with 10 bases fitting TRBD1. CDR3 length: 15 residues. CDR1 is SEHNR, CDR2 FQNEAQ, per germline (reference sequence). Trimming removed 6 bases from V and 6 bases from J; junction bases left unmatched: 9. The CDR3 here is CASRETGGAWDTQYF. In nucleotides, the CDR3 is TGTGCCAGCAGAGAGACAGGGGGCGCGTGGGATACGCAGTATTTT.

J is TRBJ1-5 and V is TRBV20-1; TRBD1 matches 8 bases. Germline V gives CDR1 DFQATT, CDR2 SNEGSKA (reference sequence). J was trimmed by 4 bases and V by 6 bases; bases with no gene match: 8. The CDR3 extends over 14 amino acids. The CDR3 coding sequence is TGCAGTGCCAGCACGGACAGGGAAAATCAGCCCCAGCATTTT. It yields the protein CSASTDRENQPQHF.

This clonotype was observed many times. The CDR3, as DNA: TGTGCCAGCAGTAGACAGGGGCCTGAGGGGCCATCATCCGAGCTGTTTTTT. Amino acid sequence: CASSRQGPEGPSSELFF. This rearrangement joins TRBV2 to TRBJ2-2; the match to TRBD1 covers 8 bases. The trim removed 5 bases at V and 11 bases at J, leaving 19 bases unmatched. CDR3 length: 17 amino acids. CDR1 and CDR2 (germline): SNHLY, FYNNEI.

The chain employs TRBV11-1 and TRBJ2-2, with 7 positions matching TRBD2. With 7 bases clipped from V and 2 bases from J, the junction kept 4 bases outside the gene matches. The germline CDR1 and CDR2 sequences are SGHAT and FQDESV (reference sequence). This CDR3 is built from 14 residues. CDR3 loop: CASTLAANTGELFF. CDR3 bases: TGTGCCAGCACCCTAGCGGCCAACACCGGGGAGCTGTTTTTT. Variable domain in full (rest from reference TRBV11-1 and TRBJ2-2): EAEVAQSPRYKITEKSQAVAFWCDPISGHATLYWYRQILGQGPELLVQFQDESVVDDSQLPKDRFSAERLKGVDSTLKIQPAELGDSAMYLCASTLAANTGELFFGEGSRLTVL.

This clonotype was seen repeatedly, ten times or more. The CDR3 DNA follows: TGTGCCAGCAGTCTTGTGATAAGTACAGCCTACGAGCAGTACTTC. Its protein product is CASSLVISTAYEQYF. The V and J genes are TRBV28 and TRBJ2-7, with D uncertain. The CDR3 loop spans 15 amino acids. V lost 5 bases, J lost 2 bases, and 16 bases lay in between. Germline values: CDR1 MDHEN, CDR2 SYDVKM.

This clonotype was picked up a small number of times. The CDR3 region has the DNA TGTGCCAGCAGCCATCACCGGGACAGGGACAACGAGCAGTACTTC. This encodes CASSHHRDRDNEQYF. J is TRBJ2-7 and V is TRBV4-2; 9 nucleotides match TRBD1. V was clipped by 3 bases and J by 5 bases; unmatched bases: 8. The CDR3 runs to 15 residues. Germline CDR1 is LGHNA and CDR2 is YNFKEQ.

This clonotype turned up a few times. J is TRBJ2-5 and V is TRBV5-4; D possibly corresponds to TRBD2 (5 bases). This CDR3 is 14 amino acids long. Trimming removed 1 base at V and 5 bases at J, with 12 bases between. Germline values: CDR1 SGHNT, CDR2 YYREEE (reference sequence). The CDR3 DNA reads TGTGCCAGCAGCTTGTCTACTAGAGGGGAGACCCAGTACTTC. It encodes CASSLSTRGETQYF.

This clonotype was seen at least ten times. J is TRBJ1-1 and V is TRBV27; D unresolved. Trimming pared 8 bases from V and 6 bases from J, leaving 19 bases between. This CDR3 spans 14 amino acids. The germline gives CDR1 MNHEY, CDR2 SMNVEV (reference sequence). The CDR3 here is CASGPHGGIAEAFF. CDR3 nucleotide sequence: TGTGCCAGCGGTCCTCATGGAGGGATAGCTGAAGCTTTCTTT.

Many counts were recorded for this clonotype. The V call is TRBV6-2 or TRBV6-3, the J call TRBJ2-1; possibly TRBD2 for D (5 bases). V lost 7 bases to trimming and J lost 10 bases, with 17 bases between them. This CDR3 has 13 amino acids. Germline-derived CDR1 and CDR2 are MNHEY and SVGEGT. The CDR3 reads CASITPGSAEQFF. The CDR3 nucleotides read TGTGCCAGCATCACCCCCGGTAGCGCCGAGCAGTTCTTC.

This clonotype appeared many times. The chain is built from TRBV11-2 and TRBJ2-2; TRBD1 agrees at 7 bases. Trimming cost V 5 bases and J 1 base; bases outside gene matches: 13. The CDR3 has 18 residues. CDR1 is SGHAT, CDR2 FQNNGV, per germline. The CDR3 DNA reads TGTGCCAGCAGCCCCCTCGTTGGGGCAGGGGGGAACACCGGGGAGCTGTTTTTT. The encoded protein is CASSPLVGAGGNTGELFF. Complete variable domain (other parts from reference TRBV11-2 and TRBJ2-2): EAGVAQSPRYKIIEKRQSVAFWCNPISGHATLYWYQQILGQGPKLLIQFQNNGVVDDSQLPKDRFSAERLKGVDSTLKIQPAKLEDSAVYLCASSPLVGAGGNTGELFFGEGSRLTVL.

As regards this clonotype: Possible read error: a much larger clone is one base away. In nucleotides, the CDR3 is TGTGCCAGCAGTTTAAGGACAGCGAATTTACCCCTCCACTTT. Its protein is CASSLRTANLPLHF. V and J are TRBV27 and TRBJ1-6; possibly TRBD1 for D (6 bases). Germline V lookup: CDR1 MNHEY, CDR2 SMNVEV (reference sequence). CDR3 size: 14 residues.

This clonotype has more than one count but fewer than ten. J is TRBJ2-2 and V is TRBV5-1; 8 nucleotides align to TRBD1. Germline CDR1 reads SGHRS; CDR2 reads YFSETQ. Trimming took 3 bases from V and 7 from J; bases not matched to a gene: 8. The length of the CDR3 is 15 residues. This chain's CDR3 is CASSSSTGGIGELFF. CDR3 DNA: TGCGCCAGCAGCTCAAGTACAGGGGGGATCGGGGAGCTGTTTTTT.

J is TRBJ2-7 and V is TRBV7-2, with 7 bases fitting TRBD1. CDR3 length: 16 residues. The V segment lost 11 bases and the J segment 0 bases; nucleotides outside the gene matches: 16. Germline CDR1 reads SGHTA; CDR2 reads FQGNSA. DNA for the CDR3: TGTGCCTGCTCTGGGGACGGGACAGTCAACTCCTACGAGCAGTACTTC. Translation gives CACSGDGTVNSYEQYF.

This clonotype was seen ten or more times. V usage is TRBV5-5 and J usage is TRBJ2-7, with a possible D match to TRBD2 (5 bases). The germline CDR1 and CDR2 sequences are SGHKS and YYEKEE (reference sequence). The CDR3 length is 12 residues. V was cut by 1 base and J by 7 bases, with 9 bases left in between. The CDR3 sequence: CASSLSREEQYF. CDR3 bases: TGTGCCAGCAGCTTGTCGAGGGAGGAGCAGTACTTC.

This clonotype has just a few counts. The V call is TRBV7-2, the J call TRBJ1-2, with D possibly TRBD1 on 5 matching bases. Germline V gene lookup returns CDR1 SGHTA and CDR2 FQGNSA. This CDR3 contains 14 residues. V lost 5 bases and J 1 base, leaving 11 bases between the germline ends. In nucleotides, the CDR3 is TGTGCCAGCAGCCCCAGGGAGATTAACTATGGCTACACCTTC. This encodes CASSPREINYGYTF.